This T cell receptor beta chain was retrieved from a study of shared clonotypes between healthy human individuals. Notes on the study in general: Clonotypes shared by all four sorted-subset donors had higher generation probabilities than non-shared clonotypes.

The donors, all of them Caucasian adults, lived in Nashville, Tennessee. With regard to this clone: Its antigen is still unknown.

Measured with immunoSEQ multiplex PCR; TCRdb has only the in-frame clones, and not every one. The table has 550,000 to 850,000 clones, under 80% seen once. The V gene's germline CDR1 is MNHNS and CDR2 SASEGT. The CDR3 is made up of 13 amino acids. V lost 5 bases and J lost 2, with 10 bases in between. The TCR sequence derives from a woman in her 30s in good health. The rearrangement joins TRBV6-1 to TRBJ2-7, with D possibly matching TRBD2 (6 bases). Input material: memory CD4+ T cells sorted from blood. As to subset: CD45RA-negative fraction. This CDR3 reads CASSFRETYEQYF. The CDR3 DNA is TGTGCCAGCAGTTTCCGGGAGACCTACGAGCAGTACTTC.